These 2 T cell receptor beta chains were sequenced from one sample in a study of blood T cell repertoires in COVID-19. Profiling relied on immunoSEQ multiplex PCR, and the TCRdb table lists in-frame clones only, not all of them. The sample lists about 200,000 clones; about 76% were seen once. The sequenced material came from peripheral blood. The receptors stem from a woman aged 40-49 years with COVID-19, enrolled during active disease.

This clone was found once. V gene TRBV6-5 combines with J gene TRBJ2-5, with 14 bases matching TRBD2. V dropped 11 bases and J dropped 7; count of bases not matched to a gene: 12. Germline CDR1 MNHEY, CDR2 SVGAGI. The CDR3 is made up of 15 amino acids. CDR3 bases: TGTGCCCGCCGGGGACTAGCGGGAGAGGGGGTGACCCAGTACTTC. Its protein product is CARRGLAGEGVTQYF.

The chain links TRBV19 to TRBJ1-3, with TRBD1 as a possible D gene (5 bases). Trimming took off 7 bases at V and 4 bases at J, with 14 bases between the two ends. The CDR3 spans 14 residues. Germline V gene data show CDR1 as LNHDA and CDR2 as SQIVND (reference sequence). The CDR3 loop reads CASTPGITGNTIYF. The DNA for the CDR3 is TGTGCCAGTACCCCAGGGATTACGGGAAACACCATATATTTT.